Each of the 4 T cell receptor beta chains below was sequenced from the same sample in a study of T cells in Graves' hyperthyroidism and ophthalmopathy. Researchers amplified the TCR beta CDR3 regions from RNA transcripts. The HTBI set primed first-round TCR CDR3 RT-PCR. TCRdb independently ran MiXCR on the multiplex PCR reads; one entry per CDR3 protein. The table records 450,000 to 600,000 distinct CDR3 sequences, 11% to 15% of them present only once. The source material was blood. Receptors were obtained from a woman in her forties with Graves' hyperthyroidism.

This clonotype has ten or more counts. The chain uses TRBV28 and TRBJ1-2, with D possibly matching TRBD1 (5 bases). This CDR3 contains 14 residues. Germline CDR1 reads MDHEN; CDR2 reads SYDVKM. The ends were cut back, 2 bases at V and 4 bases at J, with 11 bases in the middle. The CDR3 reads CASSLGTAGYGYTF. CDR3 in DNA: TGTGCCAGCAGTTTAGGGACGGCGGGCTATGGCTACACCTTC.

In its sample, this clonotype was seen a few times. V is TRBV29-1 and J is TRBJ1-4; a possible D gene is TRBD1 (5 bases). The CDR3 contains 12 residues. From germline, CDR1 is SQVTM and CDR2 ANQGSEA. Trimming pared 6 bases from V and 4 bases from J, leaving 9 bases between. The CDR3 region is CSVGLNNEKLFF. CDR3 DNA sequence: TGCAGCGTGGGGCTGAATAATGAAAAACTGTTTTTT.

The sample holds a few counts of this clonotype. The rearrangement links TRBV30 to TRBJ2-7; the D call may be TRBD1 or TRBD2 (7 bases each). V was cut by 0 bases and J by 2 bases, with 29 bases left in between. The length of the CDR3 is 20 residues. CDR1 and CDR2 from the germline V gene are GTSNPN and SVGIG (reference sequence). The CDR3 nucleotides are TGTGCCTGGAGTGTACCGTTACAGGGGATGTCCCAGCGGGAACCCTACGAGCAGTACTTC. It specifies CAWSVPLQGMSQREPYEQYF.

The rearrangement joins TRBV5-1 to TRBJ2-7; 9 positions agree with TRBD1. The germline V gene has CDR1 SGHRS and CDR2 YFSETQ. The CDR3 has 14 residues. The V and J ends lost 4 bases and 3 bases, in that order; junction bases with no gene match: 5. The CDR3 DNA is TGCGCCAGCAGCCAGACAGGGGGTAACTACGAGCAGTACTTC. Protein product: CASSQTGGNYEQYF.